Below are 21 T cell receptor beta chains sequenced from a single sample in a study of T cells in tuberculosis. Here immunoSEQ multiplex PCR was the method, and the copy in TCRdb shows in-frame clones only, minus some. Of 25,000 to 35,000 clones detected, about 85% appear once; the ten largest clones hold roughly 5%. Time point here: new active TB diagnosis, blood taken before or within 7 days of starting treatment. The material sequenced was PBMCs, taken at tuberculosis diagnosis. These receptors all come from an adult with tuberculosis.

This chain links TRBV28 with TRBJ1-4, with D perhaps TRBD1 (5 bases). CDR1 MDHEN and CDR2 SYDVKM come from the germline V gene. The CDR3 sequence is 17 residues long. Trimming removed 5 bases from V and 7 bases from J, with 23 bases in between. CDR3 sequence (DNA): TGTGCCAGCAGTCCCCATAGGTGGGGCAGGGAGGGTGAAAAACTGTTTTTT. This translates into CASSPHRWGREGEKLFF.

V and J are TRBV7-2 and TRBJ2-1, with TRBD2 as a possible D gene (6 bases). The germline V and J ends were trimmed by 1 base and 4 bases, with 14 bases remaining between them. Germline loops: CDR1 SGHTA, CDR2 FQGNSA. CDR3 length: 16 amino acids. CDR3 protein: CASSLVGGTLYNEQFF. CDR3 in DNA: TGTGCCAGCAGCTTAGTAGGCGGGACTCTATACAATGAGCAGTTCTTC.

The count of this clone is one. The V call is TRBV7-3, the J call TRBJ2-7; 9 nucleotides match TRBD2. Trimming at V came to 7 bases and at J to 5 bases, leaving 15 bases not matched to a gene. There are 16 residues in the CDR3. Looked up from germline, CDR1 is SGHTA and CDR2 is FQGTGA. The CDR3 bases are TGTGCCAGCACCGCTGGTGCGGGAGGGCCAAAAAACGAGCAGTACTTC. Encoded protein: CASTAGAGGPKNEQYF.

This chain links TRBV5-1 with TRBJ1-6; 10 bases line up with TRBD1. The CDR3 totals 17 residues. V gave up 4 bases and J gave up 1 base; unmatched junction bases: 5. Germline V gene lookup returns CDR1 SGHRS and CDR2 YFSETQ. The CDR3 DNA follows: TGCGCCAGCAGCCGCCGACAGGGGGCATCCTATAATTCACCCCTCCACTTT. It specifies CASSRRQGASYNSPLHF.

J is TRBJ2-7 and V is TRBV28, with 8 bases aligning to TRBD1. Germline values: CDR1 MDHEN, CDR2 SYDVKM. The CDR3 is made up of 14 amino acids. The J segment lost 7 bases and the V segment lost 1 base, leaving 6 bases of the junction unmatched. CDR3 sequence (DNA): TGTGCCAGCAGTTTATCCCGACAGGGGTGGGAGCAGTACTTC. As protein: CASSLSRQGWEQYF.

This chain links TRBV6-5 with TRBJ1-1, with TRBD1 identical over 8 bases. V shed 0 bases, J shed 1 base, and the junction held 4 bases outside the gene matches. The CDR3 sequence is 16 residues long. Germline V gene data show CDR1 as MNHEY and CDR2 as SVGAGI. The CDR3 is CASSYSTGVSNTEAFF. The DNA for the CDR3 is TGTGCCAGCAGTTACTCGACAGGGGTTTCGAACACTGAAGCTTTCTTT.

The chain combines TRBV4-2 with TRBJ2-7; D is unresolved. This CDR3 contains 14 residues. The germline gives CDR1 LGHNA, CDR2 YNFKEQ. V dropped 0 bases and J dropped 7 bases, with 13 bases sitting between them. CDR3: CASSQDMLEREQYF. CDR3 coding DNA: TGTGCCAGCAGCCAAGATATGCTAGAACGGGAGCAGTACTTC.

The chain employs TRBV4-1 and TRBJ1-5, with 10 nucleotides matching TRBD1. Germline V gene sequence: CDR1 MGHRA, CDR2 YSYEKL. The CDR3 totals 16 residues. The ends lost 4 bases at V and 7 bases at J; junction bases unmatched: 10. The CDR3 spells CASSRSYGTGEQPQHF. The CDR3 DNA is TGCGCCAGCAGCCGATCTTATGGGACAGGGGAACAGCCCCAGCATTTT.

V is TRBV4-1 and J is TRBJ2-3; D perhaps matches TRBD2 (7 bases). V was clipped by 0 bases and J by 0 bases, with 19 bases between them. The germline CDR1 and CDR2 sequences are MGHRA and YSYEKL. The CDR3 totals 19 residues. CDR3: CASSQDPRGAGTSTDTQYF. For the CDR3, the DNA is TGCGCCAGCAGCCAAGACCCCCGGGGGGCGGGGACTAGCACAGATACGCAGTATTTT.

The rearrangement uses TRBV4-2 and TRBJ2-7, with a possible D match to TRBD1 (5 bases). Trimming left V 11 bases short and J 3 bases short, with 20 bases between. The CDR3 is made up of 14 amino acids. Germline values: CDR1 LGHNA, CDR2 YNFKEQ. The DNA for the CDR3 is TGTGCCCGCCTAAAAGTGGGGCAGGACTACGAGCAGTACTTC. It specifies CARLKVGQDYEQYF.

This clone came up once. The gene calls are TRBV7-8 and TRBJ1-3; 8 bases match TRBD1. With 2 bases clipped from V and 2 bases from J, the junction kept 8 bases outside the gene matches. CDR3 length equals 17 residues. Per germline, CDR1 SGHVS and CDR2 FQNEAQ. The CDR3 protein is CASSLPRGRETGNTIYF. The CDR3 region has the DNA TGTGCCAGCAGCTTACCCAGGGGGCGAGAGACTGGAAACACCATATATTTT.

The genes are TRBV4-1 and TRBJ1-5; 7 bases align to TRBD1. Looked up from germline, CDR1 is MGHRA and CDR2 is YSYEKL. This CDR3 has 14 amino acids. V lost 4 bases and J lost 2; bases outside the gene matches: 2. This chain's CDR3 is CASSLDRGNQPQHF. The DNA for the CDR3 is TGCGCCAGCAGCCTCGACAGGGGCAATCAGCCCCAGCATTTT.

This sequence joins TRBV28 and TRBJ1-6, with D possibly being TRBD1 (6 bases). The CDR3 totals 15 residues. Germline CDR1 reads MDHEN; CDR2 reads SYDVKM. The V gene lost 3 bases and the J gene lost 4 bases, with 10 bases spanning the gap. CDR3 nucleotides: TGTGCCAGCAGTTTCCCCACAGGGTATAATTCACCCCTCCACTTT. Its translation: CASSFPTGYNSPLHF. Together with reference TRBV28 and TRBJ1-6, the CDR3 gives the full variable domain: DVKVTQSSRYLVKRTGEKVFLECVQDMDHENMFWYRQDPGLGLRLIYFSYDVKMKEKGDIPEGYSVSREKKERFSLILESASTNQTSMYLCASSFPTGYNSPLHFGNGTRLTVT.

The gene calls are TRBV5-1 and TRBJ2-3, with 11 bases matching TRBD2. The germline gives CDR1 SGHRS, CDR2 YFSETQ. The CDR3 totals 17 residues. Trimming took 4 bases from V and 2 from J; bases not matched to a gene: 9. The CDR3 DNA reads TGCGCCAGCAGCCACCGGACTAGCGGGTCCCTCACAGATACGCAGTATTTT. It encodes CASSHRTSGSLTDTQYF. The full variable domain, rest sourced from reference TRBV5-1 and TRBJ2-3, is KAGVTQTPRYLIKTRGQQVTLSCSPISGHRSVSWYQQTPGQGLQFLFEYFSETQRNKGNFPGRFSGRQFSNSRSEMNVSTLELGDSALYLCASSHRTSGSLTDTQYFGPGTRLTVL.

The rearrangement joins TRBV4-1 to TRBJ2-3; D might be TRBD2 (5 bases). The CDR3 length is 16 residues. Germline values: CDR1 MGHRA, CDR2 YSYEKL. Trimming left V 0 bases short and J 2 bases short, with 12 bases between. The CDR3 is CASSQESVAPTDTQYF. CDR3 nucleotide sequence: TGCGCCAGCAGCCAAGAATCGGTAGCGCCCACAGATACGCAGTATTTT.

The genes are TRBV28 and TRBJ2-7; D is perhaps TRBD1 (6 bases). This CDR3 has 13 residues. Trimming left V 3 bases short and J 4 bases short, with 10 bases between. The germline V gene encodes CDR1 MDHEN and CDR2 SYDVKM. CDR3 bases: TGTGCCAGCAGTTTGGCACAGGGATACGAGCAGTACTTC. Translation: CASSLAQGYEQYF.

This chain uses TRBV6-5 with TRBJ2-1, with 8 bases lining up with TRBD2. The V segment lost 6 bases and the J segment 2 bases; nucleotides outside the gene matches: 6. The CDR3 consists of 15 residues. Looked up from germline, CDR1 is MNHEY and CDR2 is SVGAGI. The CDR3 sequence: CASSRGGRPYNEQFF. The CDR3 DNA is TGTGCCAGCAGCCGCGGGGGGCGCCCCTACAATGAGCAGTTCTTC.

The CDR3 DNA sequence: TGTGCCAGCAGCGCACAGGGGACTAATGAAAAACTGTTTTTT. As protein: CASSAQGTNEKLFF. V is TRBV9 and J is TRBJ1-4; 7 bases agree with TRBD1. CDR1 and CDR2 from the germline V gene are SGDLS and YYNGEE. The junction had 1 base not matched to a gene; V was cut back by 3 bases and J by 2 bases. The CDR3 runs to 14 residues. Full variable domain (remainder filled in from reference TRBV9 and TRBJ1-4): DSGVTQTPKHLITATGQRVTLRCSPRSGDLSVYWYQQSLDQGLQFLIQYYNGEERAKGNILERFSAQQFPDLHSELNLSSLELGDSALYFCASSAQGTNEKLFFGSGTQLSVL.

The chain recombines TRBV27 with TRBJ2-3; D gene unclear. V was pared by 8 bases and J by 2 bases, with 8 bases between. Germline CDR1 is MNHEY and CDR2 is SMNVEV (reference sequence). The CDR3 is made up of 12 amino acids. In DNA form, the CDR3 reads TGTGCCAGCCGAGACTTCACAGATACGCAGTATTTT. Encoded protein: CASRDFTDTQYF.

This chain joins TRBV5-5 and TRBJ1-5; D possibly corresponds to TRBD1 (5 bases). Germline CDR1 and CDR2: SGHKS and YYEKEE (reference sequence). This CDR3 spans 14 amino acids. Trimming stripped 0 bases from V and 3 bases from J, with 7 bases between. The CDR3 sequence: CASSLAGFNQPQHF. The CDR3 DNA follows: TGTGCCAGCAGCTTGGCAGGGTTCAATCAGCCCCAGCATTTT.

The V and J genes are TRBV5-1 and TRBJ1-1; TRBD1 matches at 8 bases. V shed 7 bases and J 0 bases; nucleotides not matched to a gene: 11. Germline V gene lookup returns CDR1 SGHRS and CDR2 YFSETQ. The CDR3 spans 16 residues. CDR3: CASGGLQGAMNTEAFF. CDR3 nucleotides: TGCGCCAGCGGCGGTCTCCAGGGGGCAATGAACACTGAAGCTTTCTTT.